The subject of this entry is one TCR beta chain. The study assigned cohorts using participant-reported clinical history. In the original processing: It was from reference gene primer amplification that nucleated cell counts were estimated. The assay was immunoSEQ multiplex PCR, and TCRdb's table has in-frame clones only and misses some. Clone size and the V and J calls come from that table; the DNA yielded D and trimming. The table lists 200,000 to 250,000 clones, just over 90% of them singletons, with 1.9% in the top ten. Germline CDR1 KGHSH, CDR2 LQKENI. This CDR3 has 15 residues. Trimming took 6 bases from V and 6 from J; bases not matched to a gene: 9. The source of the sample is a study of blood T cell repertoires in COVID-19. Study at large: The samples span acute and convalescent COVID-19 from the United States, Italy and Spain. T cells, B-cell-depleted T cells, or PBMCs supplied cDNA or gDNA.

V and J are TRBV18 and TRBJ1-5; TRBD1 matches at 9 bases. The source material was PBMCs or T cells enriched from blood (not recorded which). The TCR sequence derives from a young woman who had recovered from COVID-19. CDR3 protein: CASSPGGTGSQPQHF. Written as DNA, the CDR3 is TGTGCCAGCTCCCCTGGAGGGACAGGGAGTCAGCCCCAGCATTTT.